These 21 T cell receptor beta chains were all obtained from the same sample, sequenced in a study of blood T cells in healthy people across ages. Together with a sample-barcoded 5' primer, a J-beta primer mix was included in a second PCR lasting about 6 to 11 cycles. MiXCR was run by TCRdb on the 5' RACE reads, yielding one entry per CDR3 protein. The sample has around 990,000 distinct CDR3 sequences, 30% to 40% seen once. The sequenced sample consisted of blood. All receptors derive from a man aged 18 to 35 in good health.

The chain carries TRBV7-2 and TRBJ2-3; D is uncertain. Deletions cut 5 bases from V and 6 bases from J, with 12 bases between. The V gene's germline CDR1 is SGHTA and CDR2 FQGNSA. This CDR3 has 13 amino acids. The CDR3 region is CASSTSPGDTQYF. CDR3 coding DNA: TGTGCCAGCAGCACCAGCCCAGGTGATACGCAGTATTTT.

This clonotype was found many times. V is TRBV7-8 and J is TRBJ2-7; TRBD2 is a possible D gene (6 bases). The germline V gene encodes CDR1 SGHVS and CDR2 FQNEAQ. Deletions cut 1 base from V and 0 bases from J, with 16 bases between. This CDR3 has 17 residues. The CDR3 sequence: CASSLVPGTESSYEQYF. For the CDR3, the DNA is TGTGCCAGCAGCTTAGTACCCGGGACTGAGAGCTCCTACGAGCAGTACTTC.

This clonotype was counted many times. This rearrangement joins TRBV4-1 to TRBJ2-1; TRBD2 matches 7 bases. Germline CDR1 is MGHRA and CDR2 is YSYEKL. The length of the CDR3 is 18 residues. The V and J ends lost 0 bases and 3 bases, in that order; junction bases with no gene match: 11. The CDR3 sequence: CASSQDRSSGANYNEQFF. CDR3 coding DNA: TGCGCCAGCAGCCAAGATCGTTCCAGCGGGGCTAACTACAATGAGCAGTTCTTC.

The chain links TRBV7-2 to TRBJ2-7, with D possibly called TRBD1 or TRBD2 (5 bases each). The CDR3 length is 16 residues. V dropped 1 base and J dropped 1 base, with 14 bases sitting between them. Germline V lookup: CDR1 SGHTA, CDR2 FQGNSA. CDR3 protein: CASSLEGRAVSYEQYF. The CDR3 nucleotides are TGTGCCAGCAGCTTAGAGGGACGAGCGGTTTCCTACGAGCAGTACTTC.

This clonotype was seen a few times. This chain joins TRBV5-1 and TRBJ1-1; D is perhaps TRBD1 (5 bases). This CDR3 comprises 19 residues. Germline values: CDR1 SGHRS, CDR2 YFSETQ. Trimming left V 4 bases short and J 0 bases short, with 25 bases between. The chain's CDR3 is CASSALRDRHIPMNTEAFF. DNA for the CDR3: TGCGCCAGCAGCGCACTCCGGGACCGCCACATACCTATGAACACTGAAGCTTTCTTT.

This clonotype was seen at least ten times. This clone may be a read error of a much larger clone one base away. This chain connects TRBV29-1 to TRBJ1-1; no clear D. This CDR3 has 11 amino acids. CDR1 SQVTM and CDR2 ANQGSEA come from the germline V gene. V lost 7 bases, J lost 0 bases, and 6 bases lay in between. The CDR3 region has the DNA TGCAGCGGTGACCTGAACACTGAAGCTTTCTTT. This encodes CSGDLNTEAFF.

This clonotype was observed a few times. The chain is built from TRBV11-2 and TRBJ2-1; 13 bases map to TRBD2. Germline trimming cut 6 bases from V and 4 bases from J; bases unmatched to any gene: 3. Germline CDR1 is SGHAT and CDR2 is FQNNGV. This CDR3 contains 15 residues. DNA for the CDR3: TGTGCCAGCAGGGGGACTAGCGGGGTATACAATGAGCAGTTCTTC. This codes for CASRGTSGVYNEQFF.

This clonotype was counted between two and nine times. This chain joins TRBV4-2 and TRBJ2-1; perhaps D is TRBD1 or TRBD2 (6 bases each). The DNA end is more similar to TRBJ2-7, so the J call may be wrong. This CDR3 contains 16 residues. Germline V gives CDR1 LGHNA, CDR2 YNFKEQ. The DNA of the CDR3 is TGTGCCAGCAGCCAAGACGGGGGCAGCTCCTACAATGAGCAGTACTTC. Its translation: CASSQDGGSSYNEQYF.

The V and J genes are TRBV20-1 and TRBJ2-1; 11 bases line up with TRBD2. The CDR3 extends over 17 amino acids. V dropped 3 bases and J dropped 8; count of bases not matched to a gene: 15. The germline CDR1 and CDR2 sequences are DFQATT and SNEGSKA (reference sequence). DNA of the CDR3: TGCAGTGCTAGTTCTAGGACTAGCGGGCTACGAATGGATGAGCAGTTCTTC. Encoded protein: CSASSRTSGLRMDEQFF.

This clonotype was seen a few times. This rearrangement joins TRBV6-2 or TRBV6-3 to TRBJ1-1, with D tentatively TRBD1 (6 bases). CDR3 size: 13 residues. Germline V lookup: CDR1 MNHEY, CDR2 SVGEGT. Trimming removed 8 bases at V and 1 base at J, with 11 bases between. CDR3: CASGGQRNTEAFF. The CDR3 DNA reads TGTGCCAGCGGGGGACAACGGAACACTGAAGCTTTCTTT.

The chain combines TRBV20-1 with TRBJ2-1; the match to TRBD1 covers 8 bases. This CDR3 comprises 13 residues. Trimming took 5 bases from V and 8 from J; bases not matched to a gene: 8. Germline CDR1 is DFQATT and CDR2 is SNEGSKA (reference sequence). CDR3 sequence: CSAGRGQVDEQFF. In nucleotides, the CDR3 is TGCAGTGCTGGAAGGGGACAGGTCGATGAGCAGTTCTTC.

The V gene is TRBV2, the J gene TRBJ1-1; a possible D gene is TRBD1 (6 bases). The CDR3 totals 12 residues. The V gene lost 5 bases and the J gene lost 10 bases, with 14 bases spanning the gap. CDR1 and CDR2 from the germline V gene are SNHLY and FYNNEI. CDR3 region: CASSTGSIGAFF. The CDR3 bases are TGTGCCAGCAGTACAGGGAGTATCGGAGCTTTCTTT.

The rearrangement links TRBV5-1 to TRBJ2-5; the D gene is possibly TRBD1 (5 bases). Germline assignment: CDR1 SGHRS and CDR2 YFSETQ. The CDR3 sequence is 15 residues long. V gave up 2 bases and J gave up 0 bases, with 11 bases separating them. The CDR3 protein is CASSLLTANQETQYF. CDR3 coding DNA: TGCGCCAGCAGCTTATTGACAGCGAACCAAGAGACCCAGTACTTC.

The rearrangement joins TRBV12-3 or TRBV12-4 to TRBJ1-6, with D possibly TRBD1 on 6 matching bases. This CDR3 has 14 residues. Trimming removed 3 bases at V and 5 bases at J, with 8 bases between. CDR3 coding DNA: TGTGCCAGCAGTTTGGACAGTAATAATTCACCCCTCCACTTT. Translating it yields CASSLDSNNSPLHF.

The sample holds a few counts of this clonotype. V and J are TRBV20-1 and TRBJ2-7, with 7 bases aligning to TRBD1. The V gene end was trimmed by 4 bases and the J gene end by 4 bases; junction bases not matched to a gene: 10. Germline CDR1 reads DFQATT; CDR2 reads SNEGSKA (reference sequence). The CDR3 has 14 residues. The CDR3 bases are TGCAGTGCTAAGGGACAGAATAGCCTATACGAGCAGTACTTC. It yields the protein CSAKGQNSLYEQYF.

This clonotype was detected a few times. V gene TRBV30 combines with J gene TRBJ2-7, with 7 positions matching TRBD1. The CDR3 extends over 14 amino acids. V trimming: 7 bases; J trimming: 0 bases; junction bases outside the gene matches: 9. In germline, CDR1 is GTSNPN, CDR2 SVGIG (reference sequence). CDR3 nucleotides: TGTGCCTCGGAGCTAGGGGGCAGCTCCTACGAGCAGTACTTC. It codes for CASELGGSSYEQYF. Full variable domain (rest looked up from reference TRBV30 and TRBJ2-7): SQTIHQWPATLVQPVGSPLSLECTVEGTSNPNLYWYRQAAGRGLQLLFYSVGIGQISSEVPQNLSASRPQDRQFILSSKKLLLSDSGFYLCASELGGSSYEQYFGPGTRLTVT.

This chain links TRBV5-1 with TRBJ1-1; D might be TRBD1 (6 bases). The germline V gene has CDR1 SGHRS and CDR2 YFSETQ. V was shortened by 4 bases and J by 0 bases, with 13 bases between the two germline ends. The CDR3 covers 15 residues. CDR3 amino acids: CASSPVGGLNTEAFF. The CDR3 nucleotides read TGCGCCAGCAGCCCTGTAGGGGGACTGAACACTGAAGCTTTCTTT.

This clonotype was counted between two and nine times. This chain links TRBV27 with TRBJ2-2; D ambiguous. This CDR3 contains 13 residues. V was trimmed by 6 bases and J by 5 bases, leaving 10 bases between them. CDR1 and CDR2 (germline): MNHEY, SMNVEV (reference sequence). The CDR3 DNA reads as TGTGCCAGCAGCCCGAGATTAACCGGGGAGCTGTTTTTT. Protein product: CASSPRLTGELFF.

The V call is TRBV4-3, the J call TRBJ2-3; 13 bases agree with TRBD2. The CDR3 has 20 amino acids. The germline V gene encodes CDR1 LGHNA and CDR2 YSLEER. With V trimmed by 0 bases and J by 6 bases, 15 bases remained unmatched. The CDR3 is CASSQDPTPGLAGTSDTQYF. In nucleotides, the CDR3 is TGCGCCAGCAGCCAAGACCCTACACCGGGACTAGCGGGGACTTCGGATACGCAGTATTTT.

The chain combines TRBV7-9 with TRBJ2-1, with 9 bases that match TRBD2. This CDR3 has 16 residues. V shed 3 bases and J 7 bases; nucleotides not matched to a gene: 10. Germline CDR1 reads SEHNR; CDR2 reads FQNEAQ (reference sequence). The CDR3 coding sequence is TGTGCCAGCAGCTTTACCCGGCCTAGCGGGGTTAATGAGCAGTTCTTC. This translates into CASSFTRPSGVNEQFF.

The V call is TRBV7-3, the J call TRBJ2-3; D ambiguous. The CDR3 is 14 amino acids. Per the germline V gene, CDR1 is SGHTA and CDR2 is FQGTGA. V shed 1 base and J shed 6 bases, with 11 bases lying between them. CDR3 in amino acids: CASSLRPPPDTQYF. CDR3 nucleotides: TGTGCCAGCAGCTTAAGGCCTCCCCCGGATACGCAGTATTTT. Combining the CDR3 with reference TRBV7-3 and TRBJ2-3 gives the whole variable domain GAGVSQTPSNKVTEKGKYVELRCDPISGHTALYWYRQSLGQGPEFLIYFQGTGAADDSGLPNDRFFAVRPEGSVSTLKIQRTERGDSAVYLCASSLRPPPDTQYFGPGTRLTVL.